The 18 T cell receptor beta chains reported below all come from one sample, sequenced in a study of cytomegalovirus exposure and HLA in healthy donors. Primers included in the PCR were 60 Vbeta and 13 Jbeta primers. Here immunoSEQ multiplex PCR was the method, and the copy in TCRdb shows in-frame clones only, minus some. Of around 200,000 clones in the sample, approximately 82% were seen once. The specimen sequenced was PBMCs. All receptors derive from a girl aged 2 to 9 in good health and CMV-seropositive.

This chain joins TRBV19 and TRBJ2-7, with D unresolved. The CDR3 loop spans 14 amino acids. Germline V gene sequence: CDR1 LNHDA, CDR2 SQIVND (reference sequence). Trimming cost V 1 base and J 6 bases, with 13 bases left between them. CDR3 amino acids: CASSIVYSNLEQYF. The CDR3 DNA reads TGTGCCAGTAGTATAGTTTACAGTAATCTCGAGCAGTACTTC.

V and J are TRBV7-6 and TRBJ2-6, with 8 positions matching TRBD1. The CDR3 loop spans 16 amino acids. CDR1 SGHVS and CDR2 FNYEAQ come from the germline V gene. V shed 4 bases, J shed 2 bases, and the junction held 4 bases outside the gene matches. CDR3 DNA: TGTGCCAGCAGCTCAGAGACAGGGGCTGGGGCCAACGTCCTGACTTTC. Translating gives CASSSETGAGANVLTF.

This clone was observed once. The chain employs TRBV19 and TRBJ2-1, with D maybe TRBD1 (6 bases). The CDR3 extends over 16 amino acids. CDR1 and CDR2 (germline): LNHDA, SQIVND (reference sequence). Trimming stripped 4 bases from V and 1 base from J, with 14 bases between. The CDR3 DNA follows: TGTGCCAGTAGTACCACTACAGGACAGTCCTACAATGAGCAGTTCTTC. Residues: CASSTTTGQSYNEQFF.

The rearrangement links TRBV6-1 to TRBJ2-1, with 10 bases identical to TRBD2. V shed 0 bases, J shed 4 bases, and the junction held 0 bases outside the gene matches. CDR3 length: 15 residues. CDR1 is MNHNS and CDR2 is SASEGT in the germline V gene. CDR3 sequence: CASSEAAGGYNEQFF. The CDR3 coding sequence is TGTGCCAGCAGTGAAGCAGCGGGAGGGTACAATGAGCAGTTCTTC.

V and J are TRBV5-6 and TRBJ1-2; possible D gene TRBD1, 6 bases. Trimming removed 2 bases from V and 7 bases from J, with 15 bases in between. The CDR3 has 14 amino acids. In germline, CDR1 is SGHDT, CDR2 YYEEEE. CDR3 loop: CASSFSPGGGGYTF. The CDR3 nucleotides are TGTGCCAGCAGCTTCTCCCCGGGAGGGGGTGGCTACACCTTC.

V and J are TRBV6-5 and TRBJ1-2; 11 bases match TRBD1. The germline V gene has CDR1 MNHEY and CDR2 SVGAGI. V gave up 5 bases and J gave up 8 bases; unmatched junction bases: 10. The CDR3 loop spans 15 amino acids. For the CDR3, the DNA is TGTGCCAGCAGTACCCTGGACAGGGGGCGCGGAGGCTACACCTTC. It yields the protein CASSTLDRGRGGYTF.

CDR3 bases: TGTGCCACCAGACAGGGGGCAAACACTGAAGCTTTCTTT. It codes for CATRQGANTEAFF. The chain is built from TRBV15 and TRBJ1-1; the match to TRBD1 covers 9 bases. CDR1 LNHNV and CDR2 YYDKDF come from the germline V gene (reference sequence). The CDR3 length is 13 residues. V trimming: 6 bases; J trimming: 2 bases; junction bases outside the gene matches: 1. Together with reference TRBV15 and TRBJ1-1, the CDR3 gives the full variable domain: DAMVIQNPRYQVTQFGKPVTLSCSQTLNHNVMYWYQQKSSQAPKLLFHYYDKDFNNEADTPDNFQSRRPNTSFCFLDIRSPGLGDTAMYLCATRQGANTEAFFGQGTRLTVV.

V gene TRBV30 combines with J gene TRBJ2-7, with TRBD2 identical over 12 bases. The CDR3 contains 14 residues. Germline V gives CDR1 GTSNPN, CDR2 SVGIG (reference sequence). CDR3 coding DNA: TGTGCTGTTGGGTTGGCTAGCGGGAGGGGTGAGCAGTACTTC. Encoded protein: CAVGLASGRGEQYF.

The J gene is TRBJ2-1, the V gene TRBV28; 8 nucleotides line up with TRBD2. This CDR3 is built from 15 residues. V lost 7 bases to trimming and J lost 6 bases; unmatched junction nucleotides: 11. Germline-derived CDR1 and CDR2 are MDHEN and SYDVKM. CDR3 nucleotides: TGTGCCAGCACCACGCCGGGAGGGGTAAGCAATGAGCAGTTCTTC. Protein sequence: CASTTPGGVSNEQFF.

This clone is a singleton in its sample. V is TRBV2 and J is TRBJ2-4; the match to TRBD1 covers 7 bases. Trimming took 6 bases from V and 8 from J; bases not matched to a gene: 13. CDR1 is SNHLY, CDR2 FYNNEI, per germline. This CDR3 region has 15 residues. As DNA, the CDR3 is TGTGCCAGCAGCTCCGGGACAGTGTCACTTTACATTCAGTACTTC. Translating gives CASSSGTVSLYIQYF.

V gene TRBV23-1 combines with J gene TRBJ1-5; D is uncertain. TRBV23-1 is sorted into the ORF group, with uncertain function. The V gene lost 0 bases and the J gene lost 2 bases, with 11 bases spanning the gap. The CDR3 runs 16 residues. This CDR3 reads CASSQSRQYGNQPQHF. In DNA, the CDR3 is TGCGCCAGCAGTCAATCCCGACAATACGGCAATCAGCCCCAGCATTTT.

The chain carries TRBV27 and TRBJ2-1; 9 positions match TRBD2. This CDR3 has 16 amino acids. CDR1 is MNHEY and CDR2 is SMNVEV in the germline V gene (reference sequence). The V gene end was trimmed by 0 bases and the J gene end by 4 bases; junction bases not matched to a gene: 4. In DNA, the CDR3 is TGTGCCAGCAGTTTATCTGAGACTAGCGGTTACAATGAGCAGTTCTTC. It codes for CASSLSETSGYNEQFF.

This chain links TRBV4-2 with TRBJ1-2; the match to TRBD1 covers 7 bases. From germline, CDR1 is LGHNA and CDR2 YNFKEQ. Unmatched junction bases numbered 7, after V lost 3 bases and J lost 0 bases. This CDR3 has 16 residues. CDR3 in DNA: TGTGCCAGCAGCCACCCCGACAGGGTGTCTAACTATGGCTACACCTTC. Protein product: CASSHPDRVSNYGYTF.

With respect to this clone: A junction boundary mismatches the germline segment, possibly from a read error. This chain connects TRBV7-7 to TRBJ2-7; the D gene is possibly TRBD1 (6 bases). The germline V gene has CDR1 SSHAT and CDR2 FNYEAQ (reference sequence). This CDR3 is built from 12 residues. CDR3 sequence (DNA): TGTGCTAGCAGCCCACAGGGTGGTGAGCAGTACTTC. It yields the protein CASSPQGGEQYF. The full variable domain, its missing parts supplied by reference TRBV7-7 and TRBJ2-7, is GAGVSQSPRYKVTKRGQDVTLRCDPISSHATLYWYQQALGQGPEFLTYFNYEAQPDKSGLPSDRFSAERPEGSISTLTIQRTEQRDSAMYRCASSPQGGEQYFGPGTRLTVT.

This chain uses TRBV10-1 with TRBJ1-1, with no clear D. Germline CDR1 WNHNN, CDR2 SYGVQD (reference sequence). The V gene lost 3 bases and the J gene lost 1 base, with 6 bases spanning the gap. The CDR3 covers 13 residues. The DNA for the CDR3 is TGCGCCAGCAGTGAACAACAGAACACTGAAGCTTTCTTT. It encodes CASSEQQNTEAFF.

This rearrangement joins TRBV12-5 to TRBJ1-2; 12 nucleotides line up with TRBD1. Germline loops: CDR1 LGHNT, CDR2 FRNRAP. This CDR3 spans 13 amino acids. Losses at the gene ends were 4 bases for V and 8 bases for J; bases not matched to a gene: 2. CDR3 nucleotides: TGTGCTAGTGGTTCGGGGACAGGGGGCGGCTACACCTTC. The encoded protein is CASGSGTGGGYTF.

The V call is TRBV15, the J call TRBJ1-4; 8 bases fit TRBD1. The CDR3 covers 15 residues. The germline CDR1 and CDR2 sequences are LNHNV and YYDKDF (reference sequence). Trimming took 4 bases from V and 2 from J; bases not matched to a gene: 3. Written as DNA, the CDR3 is TGTGCCACCAGCAACAGACAGGGGACTAATGAAAAACTGTTTTTT. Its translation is CATSNRQGTNEKLFF.

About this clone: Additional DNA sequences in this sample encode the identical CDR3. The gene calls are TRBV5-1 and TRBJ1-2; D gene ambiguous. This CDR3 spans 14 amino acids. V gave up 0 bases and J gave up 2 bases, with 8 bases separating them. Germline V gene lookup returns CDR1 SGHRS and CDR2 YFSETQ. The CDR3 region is CASSLGQANYGYTF. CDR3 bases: TGCGCCAGCAGCTTGGGGCAGGCGAACTATGGCTACACCTTC.